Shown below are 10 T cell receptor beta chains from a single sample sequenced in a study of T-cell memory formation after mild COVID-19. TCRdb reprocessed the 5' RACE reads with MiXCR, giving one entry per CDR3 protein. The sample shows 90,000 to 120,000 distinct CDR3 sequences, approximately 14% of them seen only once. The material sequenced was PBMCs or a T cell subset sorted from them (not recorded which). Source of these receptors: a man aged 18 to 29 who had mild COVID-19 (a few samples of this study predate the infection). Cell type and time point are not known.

The CDR3 DNA reads as TGCAGTGCTAGCCAGGGTCTGACTGAAGCTTTCTTT. The encoded protein is CSASQGLTEAFF. The V and J genes are TRBV20-1 and TRBJ1-1, with D possibly being TRBD1 (5 bases). Trimming shortened V by 3 bases and J by 5 bases, and 10 bases separated the two germline ends. CDR1 is DFQATT and CDR2 is SNEGSKA in the germline V gene (reference sequence). This CDR3 has 12 amino acids.

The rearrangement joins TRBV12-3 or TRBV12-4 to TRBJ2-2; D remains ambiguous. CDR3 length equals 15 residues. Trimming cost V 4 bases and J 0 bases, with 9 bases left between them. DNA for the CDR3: TGTGCCAGCAGTTCTACGGACGCGAACACCGGGGAGCTGTTTTTT. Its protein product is CASSSTDANTGELFF.

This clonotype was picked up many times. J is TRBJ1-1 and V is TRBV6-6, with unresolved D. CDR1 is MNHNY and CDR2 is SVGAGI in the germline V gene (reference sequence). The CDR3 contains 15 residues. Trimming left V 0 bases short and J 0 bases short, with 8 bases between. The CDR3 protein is CASSYSRELNTEAFF. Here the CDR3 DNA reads TGTGCCAGCAGTTACTCGAGAGAGTTGAACACTGAAGCTTTCTTT.

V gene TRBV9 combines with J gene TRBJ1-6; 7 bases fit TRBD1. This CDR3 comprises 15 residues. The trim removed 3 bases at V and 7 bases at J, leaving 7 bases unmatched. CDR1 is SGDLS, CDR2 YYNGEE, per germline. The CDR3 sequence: CASSARGTANSPLHF. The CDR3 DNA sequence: TGTGCCAGCAGCGCGCGGGGGACAGCAAATTCACCCCTCCACTTT.

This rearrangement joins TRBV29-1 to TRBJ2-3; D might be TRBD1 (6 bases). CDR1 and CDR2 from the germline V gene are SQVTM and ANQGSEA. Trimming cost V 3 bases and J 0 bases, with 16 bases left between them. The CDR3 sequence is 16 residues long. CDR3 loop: CSVEGHKMASTDTQYF. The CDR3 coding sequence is TGCAGCGTTGAGGGACACAAGATGGCTAGCACAGATACGCAGTATTTT.

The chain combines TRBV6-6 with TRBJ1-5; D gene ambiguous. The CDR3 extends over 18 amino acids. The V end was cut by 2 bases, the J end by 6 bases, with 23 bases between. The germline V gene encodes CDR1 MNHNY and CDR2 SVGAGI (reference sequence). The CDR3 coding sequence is TGTGCCAGCAGTTACCCCTACGATCCGGAGAGGAGTATTCAGCCCCAGCATTTT. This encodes CASSYPYDPERSIQPQHF.

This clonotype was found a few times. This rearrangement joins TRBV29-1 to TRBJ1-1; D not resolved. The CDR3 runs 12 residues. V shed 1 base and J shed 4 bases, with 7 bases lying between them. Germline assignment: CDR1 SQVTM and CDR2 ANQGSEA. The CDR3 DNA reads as TGCAGCGTTGAAGCGGGTACCACTGAAGCTTTCTTT. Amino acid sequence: CSVEAGTTEAFF.

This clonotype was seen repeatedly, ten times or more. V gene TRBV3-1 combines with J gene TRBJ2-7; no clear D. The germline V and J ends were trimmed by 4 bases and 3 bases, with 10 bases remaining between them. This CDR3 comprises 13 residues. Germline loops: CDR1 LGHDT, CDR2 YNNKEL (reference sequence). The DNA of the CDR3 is TGTGCCAGCAGCCCCGGGTGGAACTACGAGCAGTACGTC. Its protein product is CASSPGWNYEQYV.

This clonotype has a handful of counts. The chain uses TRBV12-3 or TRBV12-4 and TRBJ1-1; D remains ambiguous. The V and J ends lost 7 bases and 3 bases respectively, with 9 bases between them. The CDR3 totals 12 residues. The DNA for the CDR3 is TGTGCCAGCACCCCGAGATACACTGAAGCTTTCTTT. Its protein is CASTPRYTEAFF.

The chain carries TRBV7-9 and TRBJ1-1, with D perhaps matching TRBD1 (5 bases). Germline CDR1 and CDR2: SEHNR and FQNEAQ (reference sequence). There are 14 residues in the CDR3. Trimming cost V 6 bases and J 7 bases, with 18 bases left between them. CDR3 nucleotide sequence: TGTGCCAGCAGTTGGACAAAAGAGCGCCTTGAAGCTTTCTTT. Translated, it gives CASSWTKERLEAFF.